The 24 T cell receptor beta chains below come from one sample, sequenced in a study of cytomegalovirus exposure and HLA in healthy donors. PCR involved 60 Vbeta and 13 Jbeta primers. Assay used: immunoSEQ multiplex PCR; TCRdb lists only in-frame clones, some missing. The data hold around 40,000 clones, with around 82% observed a single time. Source material: PBMCs. The source is a woman between 18 and 29 years old in good health and CMV-seropositive.

This chain uses TRBV7-9 with TRBJ2-7, with a possible D match to TRBD1 (6 bases). V was trimmed by 6 bases and J by 7 bases, leaving 13 bases between them. The CDR3 covers 12 residues. Germline CDR1 reads SEHNR; CDR2 reads FQNEAQ (reference sequence). CDR3 nucleotides: TGTGCCAGCAGTCGTACAGGGAAAGAGCAGTACTTC. It encodes CASSRTGKEQYF.

This chain joins TRBV27 and TRBJ1-5; D gene ambiguous. Germline V gives CDR1 MNHEY, CDR2 SMNVEV (reference sequence). CDR3 length: 15 residues. V gave up 3 bases and J gave up 4 bases, with 13 bases separating them. The CDR3: CASSFMAGQNQPQHF. The CDR3 bases are TGTGCCAGCAGTTTCATGGCAGGCCAAAATCAGCCCCAGCATTTT.

This chain uses TRBV11-2 with TRBJ2-7, with D tentatively TRBD1 (6 bases). This CDR3 region has 13 residues. The V and J ends lost 4 bases and 6 bases respectively, with 13 bases between them. The germline V gene has CDR1 SGHAT and CDR2 FQNNGV. CDR3 coding DNA: TGTGCCAGCAGCTCACAAACAGGGTCCGAGCAGTACTTC. It is translated as CASSSQTGSEQYF.

The chain couples TRBV6-1 to TRBJ2-5, with 8 positions matching TRBD2. Germline V lookup: CDR1 MNHNS, CDR2 SASEGT. After removal of 6 bases from V and 3 bases from J, the junction contained 6 bases not matched to a gene. CDR3 size: 14 residues. The CDR3 sequence: CASSIAGSEETQYF. The DNA of the CDR3 is TGTGCCAGCAGCATAGCGGGGTCCGAAGAGACCCAGTACTTC.

V and J are TRBV19 and TRBJ2-3; 9 bases align to TRBD2. Germline-derived CDR1 and CDR2 are LNHDA and SQIVND (reference sequence). CDR3 length: 16 residues. Losses at the gene ends were 3 bases for V and 5 bases for J; bases not matched to a gene: 9. In nucleotides, the CDR3 is TGTGCCAGTAGTATGGGGCGGGGGGGCCTCGGAGATACGCAGTATTTT. Protein product: CASSMGRGGLGDTQYF.

The chain uses TRBV7-3 and TRBJ1-1; no definite D call. The CDR3 runs 14 residues. In germline, CDR1 is SGHTA, CDR2 FQGTGA. V dropped 1 base and J dropped 6 bases, with 12 bases sitting between them. The CDR3 spells CASSLNSGISEAFF. CDR3 in DNA: TGTGCCAGCAGCTTAAATTCAGGAATCTCTGAAGCTTTCTTT.

This clone was seen only a few times. The rearrangement links TRBV6-4 to TRBJ2-3; TRBD2 agrees at 12 bases. Germline values: CDR1 MRHNA, CDR2 SNTAGT. The CDR3 is made up of 16 amino acids. Trimming cost V 4 bases and J 4 bases; bases outside gene matches: 6. CDR3 in DNA: TGTGCCAGCAGTGTCTCTAGCGGGGGGGCATCAGATACGCAGTATTTT. Protein sequence: CASSVSSGGASDTQYF.

The V gene is TRBV7-2, the J gene TRBJ2-5, with D possibly being TRBD2 (6 bases). With the DNA end fitting TRBJ2-7 better, the J assignment may be wrong. Germline V lookup: CDR1 SGHTA, CDR2 FQGNSA. The CDR3 has 16 amino acids. CDR3 sequence (DNA): TGTGCCAGCAGCTTAGGTGCGGCGGGGAGCCCCTACGAGCAGTACTTC. Amino acid sequence: CASSLGAAGSPYEQYF.

The genes are TRBV30 and TRBJ2-7, with 13 bases fitting TRBD2. The CDR3 sequence is 15 residues long. Per the germline V gene, CDR1 is GTSNPN and CDR2 is SVGIG (reference sequence). V gave up 4 bases and J gave up 7 bases; unmatched junction bases: 10. The CDR3 coding sequence is TGTGCCTGGACCCCGGGACTAGCGGGGAAAGCAGAGCAGTACTTC. Protein sequence: CAWTPGLAGKAEQYF.

The V call is TRBV2, the J call TRBJ2-7, with D possibly matching TRBD2 (5 bases). Germline V gene sequence: CDR1 SNHLY, CDR2 FYNNEI. The CDR3 consists of 13 residues. The V and J ends lost 3 bases and 5 bases respectively, with 11 bases between them. The CDR3 region is CASSETGIHEQYF. Written as DNA, the CDR3 is TGTGCCAGCAGTGAGACGGGGATCCACGAGCAGTACTTC.

This rearrangement joins TRBV29-1 to TRBJ2-5; 7 bases are shared with TRBD1. The closer fit of TRBJ2-7 to the DNA end suggests the J call may be wrong. The CDR3 totals 16 residues. The V gene's germline CDR1 is SQVTM and CDR2 ANQGSEA. The CDR3 DNA follows: TGCACTCCTGGACAGGACGATAAAGCGTTAACCTACGAGCAGTACTTC. Translating gives CTPGQDDKALTYEQYF.

The chain links TRBV30 to TRBJ2-7; TRBD1 is a possible D gene (6 bases). The CDR3 covers 14 residues. Germline V lookup: CDR1 GTSNPN, CDR2 SVGIG (reference sequence). Trimming removed 0 bases at V and 1 base at J, with 10 bases between. The CDR3 region has the DNA TGTGCCTGGAGTGTCCAAGGGGGTTCCTACGAGCAGTACTTC. As protein: CAWSVQGGSYEQYF.

This clone was seen only a few times. The V gene is TRBV15, the J gene TRBJ2-7; D not certain. The germline V and J ends were trimmed by 0 bases and 6 bases, with 12 bases remaining between them. The CDR3 has 14 residues. Germline values: CDR1 LNHNV, CDR2 YYDKDF (reference sequence). CDR3 amino acids: CATSRERQVVEQYF. DNA for the CDR3: TGTGCCACCAGCAGAGAACGGCAGGTAGTCGAGCAGTACTTC.

This clone was detected once. Here the CDR3 DNA reads TGCGCCAGCAGCCAACAGGGGACTGGAAACACCATATATTTT. This gives the protein CASSQQGTGNTIYF. J is TRBJ1-3 and V is TRBV5-1; 7 nucleotides align to TRBD1. This CDR3 has 14 residues. CDR1 is SGHRS and CDR2 is YFSETQ in the germline V gene. After removal of 4 bases from V and 2 bases from J, the junction contained 3 bases not matched to a gene.

In DNA form, the CDR3 reads TGTGCCAGCAGCGCGGGGGGACTAGCGGGGTACAATGAGCAGTTCTTC. Amino acids: CASSAGGLAGYNEQFF. The chain couples TRBV7-8 to TRBJ2-1; 13 nucleotides match TRBD2. The CDR3 has 16 residues. J lost 4 bases, V lost 5 bases, and 5 bases had no gene match. Germline V gene data show CDR1 as SGHVS and CDR2 as FQNEAQ.

V and J are TRBV4-3 and TRBJ2-5; the D gene is possibly TRBD1 (5 bases). CDR1 LGHNA and CDR2 YSLEER come from the germline V gene. CDR3 length equals 17 residues. Trimming shortened V by 0 bases and J by 3 bases, and 17 bases separated the two germline ends. The CDR3 here is CASSQDRAVYKEETQYF. Here the CDR3 DNA reads TGCGCCAGCAGCCAAGACAGGGCTGTCTACAAAGAAGAGACCCAGTACTTC.

The CDR3 region is CASSTGGGRPYNEQFF. The CDR3 DNA reads as TGTGCCAGCAGCACAGGCGGGGGCAGACCCTACAATGAGCAGTTCTTC. The rearrangement links TRBV9 to TRBJ2-1, with a weak D call TRBD2 (7 bases). V lost 4 bases and J lost 2, with 16 bases in between. Germline V lookup: CDR1 SGDLS, CDR2 YYNGEE. The CDR3 runs 16 residues.

For this clone: The junction shows a germline mismatch at one end, possibly a read error. This chain links TRBV28 with TRBJ1-2, with D tentatively TRBD1 (6 bases). The CDR3 has 15 amino acids. CDR1 MDHEN and CDR2 SYDVKM come from the germline V gene. The CDR3 protein is CATGRGGGSNYGYPF. Here the CDR3 DNA reads TGTGCCACCGGCCGTGGGGGCGGGTCGAACTATGGCTACCCCTTC.

Here the CDR3 reads CASSDQYQETQYF. DNA for the CDR3: TGTGCCAGCAGTGACCAGTACCAAGAGACCCAGTACTTC. The V call is TRBV6-4, the J call TRBJ2-5; D remains unclear. The V gene's germline CDR1 is MRHNA and CDR2 SNTAGT. Trimming removed 2 bases at V and 0 bases at J, with 4 bases between. The CDR3 is 13 amino acids.

The chain carries TRBV4-2 and TRBJ2-5, with 10 bases identical to TRBD1. TRBJ2-7 matches the DNA end more closely, so the J call is doubtful. CDR1 LGHNA and CDR2 YNFKEQ come from the germline V gene. The CDR3 is 16 residues long. CDR3 coding DNA: TGTGCCAGCACCTCAGAACCCGGGGACAGGGGCTACGAGCAGTACTTC. Translated, it gives CASTSEPGDRGYEQYF.

This sequence joins TRBV14 and TRBJ1-6, with TRBD1 identical over 9 bases. V shed 0 bases, J shed 7 bases, and the junction held 4 bases outside the gene matches. CDR1 and CDR2 from the germline V gene are SGHDN and FVKESK. The CDR3 sequence is 16 residues long. The CDR3: CASSQDPDRGNSPLHF. The CDR3 nucleotides read TGTGCCAGCAGCCAAGACCCAGACAGGGGGAATTCACCCCTCCACTTT.

A few counts support this clone. The V gene is TRBV11-2, the J gene TRBJ1-1; D call uncertain. The ends were cut back, 1 base at V and 8 bases at J, with 8 bases in the middle. CDR3 length: 12 residues. CDR1 and CDR2 (germline): SGHAT, FQNNGV. This CDR3 is CASSLAATEAFF. CDR3 DNA sequence: TGTGCCAGCAGCTTAGCGGCGACAGAAGCTTTCTTT.

This clone has only one observation. The V and J genes are TRBV5-6 and TRBJ1-5; 10 bases match TRBD1. Germline CDR1 and CDR2: SGHDT and YYEEEE. This CDR3 region has 16 residues. V was clipped by 0 bases and J by 5 bases; unmatched bases: 5. The CDR3 spells CASSLGGQGLHQPQHF. CDR3 sequence (DNA): TGTGCCAGCAGCTTGGGGGGACAGGGGCTCCATCAGCCCCAGCATTTT.

The V and J genes are TRBV7-9 and TRBJ2-5, with 9 bases that match TRBD1. V lost 5 bases and J lost 5; bases outside the gene matches: 6. CDR1 and CDR2 from the germline V gene are SEHNR and FQNEAQ (reference sequence). This CDR3 spans 14 amino acids. The chain's CDR3 is CASSTRTGEETQYF. The CDR3, as DNA: TGTGCCAGCAGCACACGGACAGGGGAGGAGACCCAGTACTTC.